This is a list of T cell receptor beta chains from one sample in a study of CD8+ T cells in alopecia areata. TCRdb's table, derived via immunoSEQ multiplex PCR, lists solely in-frame clones and lacks some. This table holds about 76,000 clones, approximately 72% found once. The sample was CD8+ T cells sorted from blood, taken at week 24, from a patient treated with tofacitinib. The origin of the receptors is a human donor with alopecia areata. The conserved cysteine and the conserved F or W are not part of the CDR3 here.

V gene | CDR3 protein
TRBV7-6 | ASSPGLEIYGGNEQF
TRBV9 | ASSDTTGENTEAF
TRBV27 | ASSLFPELNTEAF
TRBV27 | ASSPDQETQY
TRBV5-6 | ASSTGPGPYEQY
TRBV5-1 | ASSLEADHSYNEQF
TRBV18 | ASSAAGGTDTQY
TRBV4-1 | ASSPKQGNYEQY
TRBV28 | ASSLGLLQETQY
TRBV6-1 | ASSDWGQGDANEQF
TRBV4-1 | ASSQQGRGEKLF
TRBV7-9 | ASSQLTYQRSETQY
TRBV19 | ASSIVQGVTEAF
TRBV15 | ATSRSPFRDRSSYEQY
TRBV6-4 | AIKGYT
TRBV7-9 | ASSLSSDRKAYEQY
TRBV13 | ASSLFTGGPDTQY
TRBV19 | ATSPTSGVHNEQF
TRBV5-6 | ASSLASAALNEQF
TRBV6-1 | ASLLGYNEQF
TRBV28 | ASIAGMVPDTQY
TRBV28 | ASSPDSQPQH
TRBV5-1 | ASSSFTGELF
TRBV27 | ASSLRQEGDEQF
TRBV14 | ASSYGQATEQY
TRBV7-2 | ASSPVAGDYEQY
TRBV7-6 | ASSLADGGTYEQY
TRBV25-1 | ASGTRGTSGYEQY
TRBV4-3 | ASSQAPMGQNNSPLH
TRBV7-8 | ASSPERVWTEAF
TRBV27 | ASSLSGRIQPQH